This TCR beta chain stems from a study of T cells in Graves' hyperthyroidism and ophthalmopathy (dated by TCRdb to the late 2010s). A note on the overall study: Peripheral blood was collected at initial diagnosis, before any treatment. A discovery cohort of roughly 96 patients, 43 with Graves' ophthalmopathy and about 58 with stable Graves' hyperthyroidism, was used to find distinguishing TCR V-J signatures. Prospective prediction of ophthalmopathy was tested in an independent validation cohort of some 20 hyperthyroidism patients and around 16 patients who later progressed to ophthalmopathy. For training and testing, the 110 or so patients in the discovery cohort were randomly divided in a 7:3 ratio. Thyroid tissue and blood T-cell repertoires from about six Graves' hyperthyroidism patients were also compared in the study. Once sampling was done, hyperthyroidism patients were given methimazole at a starting dose of 30 mg daily, whereas ophthalmopathy patients were given high-dose intravenous methylprednisolone. The paper describes TCR Vbeta CDR3 sequencing of roughly 130 peripheral blood samples, made up of 43 ophthalmopathy patients, 70 to 75 hyperthyroidism patients and 17 progressor patients.

Stable Graves' hyperthyroidism was defined as the absence of progression to ophthalmopathy over 18 months of follow-up. Hyperthyroidism patients were aged 18 to 65 years and newly diagnosed, with disease duration of less than 2 months. The study excluded patients with uncontrolled infections, other autoimmune diseases, pregnancy or lactation. Diagnoses relied on clinical symptoms, serum thyroxine and TRAb, thyroid ultrasound and orbital computed tomography. PBMCs were isolated from 8 to 10 ml of fresh peripheral blood by Ficoll-Paque density gradient centrifugation. Total RNA was extracted using Trizol reagent, and RNA quality was assessed on an Agilent 2100 Bioanalyzer. The TCR beta CDR3 regions were amplified from the RNA transcripts. A first-round RT-PCR of the TCR CDR3 used the HTBI primer set with the Qiagen OneStep RT-PCR kit. The libraries were constructed in a second round of multiplex PCR and then size-selected and purified. Sequencing of the libraries was done on an Illumina HiSeq2000 using paired-end 100 bp reads. From the authors' description of their analysis: SOAPnuke was used to process the raw data, removing reads that contained adapters or uncalled bases, had a mean Phred below 15, or lacked an exact match to the constant primer or identifier. High-quality paired reads were merged using COPE v1.2.5, and each unique nucleotide sequence was defined as a clonotype. MiTCR v1.1 was used to align the clonotypes against IMGT TRBV, TRBD and TRBJ reference segments. Only V-J combinations with frequency above 0.0001, covering about 99% of repertoires, were analysed. A TCS score was defined as the ratio between F50 (clonal expansion) and ExV (chaos), using BLOSUM62-based TCRdist between CDR3 peptides within each V-J. Welch's t-statistics and random forest reduced several hundred V-J features to 13, which were used in a naive Bayes classifier (R e1071). In TCRdb, the public reads were trimmed at Q25 with fastp and aligned with MiXCR, with productive beta chains retained. Entries that share a CDR3 protein sequence are merged under the most common genes and DNA. None of the V and J calls come from the authors' own analysis; TCRdb made them. In all, the sample holds under 350,000 distinct CDR3 sequences, and roughly 20% of those were seen once. About 49% of the sample is taken by the ten largest.

For this chain, trimming is 5 bases at the V end and 7 bases at the J end, and the number of junction bases without a gene match is 20. Including cysteine and phenylalanine, the CDR3 has 19 amino acids. Just the 57-base CDR3 DNA is kept, in frame starting at base 1. As encoded in the germline V gene, CDR1 is MDHEN while CDR2 is SYDVKM. What the study reported, not specific to this receptor: Sample size was not statistically predetermined, and investigators were not blinded to group allocation. Ophthalmopathy was separated from stable hyperthyroidism by a 13 V-J signature model, with 87.88% sensitivity and about 81% specificity obtained in cross-validation and 80%/75% obtained in testing. Most expanded thyroid clonotypes (frequency above 0.001) were also detected in blood, a finding suggesting that blood repertoires may reflect thyroid immune responses. In validation, the model predicted progression to ophthalmopathy a median of roughly 6.5 months before onset, with about 67% sensitivity and roughly 77% specificity.

This clonotype was detected only a few times. The antigen it recognizes is unknown. Base qualities are not recorded, but no much larger clone differs from it by a single base. The TCR sequence derives from a woman aged 45-65 years with Graves' hyperthyroidism. Input material: blood. The chain is made from TRBV28 and TRBJ2-1, with 10 bases aligning to TRBD2. DNA sequence: TGTGCCAGCAGTCCGTTATACCGAGCGGGAGGGCCCGATGGGAATGAGCAGTTCTTC. It translates as CASSPLYRAGGPDGNEQFF.